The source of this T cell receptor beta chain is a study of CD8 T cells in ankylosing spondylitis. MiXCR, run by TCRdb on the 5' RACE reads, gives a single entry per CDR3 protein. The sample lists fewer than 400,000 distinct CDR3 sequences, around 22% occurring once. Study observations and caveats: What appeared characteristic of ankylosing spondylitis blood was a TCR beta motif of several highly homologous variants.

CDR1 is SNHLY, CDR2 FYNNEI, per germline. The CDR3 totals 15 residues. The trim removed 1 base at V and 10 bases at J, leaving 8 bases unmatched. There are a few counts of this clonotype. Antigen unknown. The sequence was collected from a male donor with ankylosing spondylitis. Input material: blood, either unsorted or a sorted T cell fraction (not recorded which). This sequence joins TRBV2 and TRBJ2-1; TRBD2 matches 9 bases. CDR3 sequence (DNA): TGTGCCAGCAGTGAAGTACCTAGCGGGATTGGGGAGCAGTTCTTC. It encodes CASSEVPSGIGEQFF.